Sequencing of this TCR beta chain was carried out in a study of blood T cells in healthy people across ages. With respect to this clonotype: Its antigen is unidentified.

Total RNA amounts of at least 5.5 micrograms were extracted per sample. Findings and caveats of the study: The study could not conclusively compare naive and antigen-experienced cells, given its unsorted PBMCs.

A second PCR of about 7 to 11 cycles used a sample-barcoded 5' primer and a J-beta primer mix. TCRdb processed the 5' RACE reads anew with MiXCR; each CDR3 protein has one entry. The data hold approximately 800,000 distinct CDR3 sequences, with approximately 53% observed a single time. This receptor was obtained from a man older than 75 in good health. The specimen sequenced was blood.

In nucleotides, the CDR3 is TGTGCCAGCAGTTTAAAAGGGGATGGCTCCTACGAGCAGTACTTC. Its protein is CASSLKGDGSYEQYF. The chain recombines TRBV27 with TRBJ2-7; D might be TRBD1 (5 bases). There are 15 residues in the CDR3. Germline values: CDR1 MNHEY, CDR2 SMNVEV (reference sequence). Trimming pared 2 bases from V and 0 bases from J, leaving 11 bases between.